A selection of T cell receptor beta chains follows, all from one sample in a study of T cells after yellow fever vaccination. Each CDR3 protein gets one entry after TCRdb re-called the 5' RACE reads with MiXCR. Of approximately 150,000 distinct CDR3 sequences in the sample, around 8.5% were seen once. Here the sequenced sample was CD8+ T cells sorted from PBMCs, taken 45 days after the yellow fever booster vaccination. The receptor set was obtained from a man aged 18 to 30 who received the YFV17D yellow fever vaccine. The CDR3 runs from the conserved cysteine through the conserved F or W. Each record gives: V gene, D gene, clone size, CDR3 protein. D genes are given only for firm matches. Clone size is not always given. Where it is, it says once, few, many or a class for expanded clones.

TRBV28 | - | - | CASSTLTEINYGYTF
TRBV13 | - | - | CASSFESSDTQYF
TRBV9 | - | few | CASSVGSPGSTEAFF
TRBV4-1 | - | few | CASSHAPGRDQETQYF
TRBV11-2 | - | many | CALLRDMGTEAFF
TRBV5-1 | - | - | CASSLRPEGEQFF
TRBV4-3 | - | few | CASSPHVQGGWRNQPQHF
TRBV23-1 | - | medium-sized | CASSQSKGEQFF
TRBV29-1 | - | - | CSGIDRTNEKLFF
TRBV3-1 | - | - | CASSQGTGGYNNEQFF
TRBV7-9 | - | - | CASSFKSRAAPLLGANVLTF
TRBV27 | - | few | CASRGAGELFF
TRBV3-2 | - | few | CASSQDGPPGVRDTQYF
TRBV7-9 | TRBD1 | - | CASSQYSGTASYEQYF
TRBV23-1 | - | many | CASSQSRAREETQYF
TRBV4-3 | - | few | CASSAGPDEKLFF
TRBV20-1 | - | many | CSASHYTTGELFF
TRBV7-3 | - | once | CASSLTERVSPLHF
TRBV6-2/TRBV6-3 | TRBD2 | few | CASSPISGLAGGPFPTDTQYF
TRBV29-1 | - | few | CSVEPRGVEDNEQFF
TRBV29-1 | TRBD2 | - | CSAWGPSGGKSTDTQYF
TRBV7-2 | - | many | CASSPWTASTDTQYF
TRBV18 | - | few | CASSPPWGANYGYTF
TRBV9 | TRBD1 | few | CASSARGTGENSPLHF
TRBV15 | TRBD2 | few | CATSRRLSGGPENEQFF
TRBV10-2 | TRBD2 | many | CASSALAGFNEQFF